This T cell receptor beta chain is drawn from a study of PD-1 blockade in classical Hodgkin lymphoma (TCRdb year 2020). Describing the broader study: Nivolumab dosing was 3 mg/kg intravenously every 2 weeks, continuing until either disease progression or unacceptable toxicity. To define a peripheral blood immune signature of response to PD-1 blockade in classical Hodgkin lymphoma, the study combined TCR beta sequencing with CyTOF. General findings and caveats noted by the study authors: Patients starting nivolumab less than 1 year after ASCT had lower diversity and were excluded from later analyses to avoid confounding by immune reconstitution. Baseline TCR diversity was reported as lower in newly diagnosed patients than in healthy donors, and lower still in relapsed/refractory patients. CD4+ but not CD8+ TCR diversity rose significantly by C4D1 (p=0.0027 vs p=0.16), most apparent in complete responders (p=0.02). The study covered only a single clinical trial cohort, and the causes of the repertoire differences, possibly disease activity or prior therapy, were still not defined. Baseline diversity similar to that of newly diagnosed patients was observed in trial patients achieving complete response, whereas significantly lower diversity was observed in partial responders and progressors.

This clone occurred a few times. Its antigen is not yet known. The input lacks base qualities; no much larger clone sits a single base away. The Qiagen DNeasy kit was used to extract genomic DNA both from unsorted PBMCs and from the negatively selected CD4+ and CD8+ fractions. Amplification of TCR beta CDR3 regions was done by immunoSEQ multiplex PCR with primers that anneal to V and J segments. Amplification bias was minimized using a synthetic immune receptor repertoire, and residual bias was removed computationally after sequencing. Under the source paper's analysis protocol: Custom Python scripts were used to quantify repertoire diversity as the Shannon entropy index. Unsorted, CD4+ and CD8+ repertoires were analyzed separately, except in combined analyses where CD4+ and CD8+ sequences were merged in silico. A clone was considered expanded if an increase in frequency of at least 2-fold after treatment relative to C1D1 was found, and a pseudocount of 0.5 was applied to clones undetected at baseline. Clones with 0 or 1 copy at C1D1 were classified as singleton clones, and clones with 2 or more copies were classified as non-singleton clones. By matching protein sequences in sorted samples from the same patient, clones expanded in unsorted samples were annotated as CD4+, CD8+ or unknown. Diversity changes from C1D1 to C4D1 were tested in paired samples using Wilcoxon tests. The immuneACCESS repertoire file appears here via TCRdb, limited to in-frame rearrangements. These files lack a portion of the clones; in checked studies, under half of the deficit traces to unresolved V genes, and the cause of the others is not known. V and J calls and clone size are copied from that table; D and trimming were computed from the DNA. The sample records 100,000 to 120,000 clones, 80% to 90% of which are singletons. Together, the top ten hold roughly 21% of the sample.

In the paper's terms, the time point label means: cycle 2 day 1 (C2D1) of nivolumab. Every trial patient had relapsed after autologous stem cell transplantation, and cohorts A, B and C differed in prior brentuximab vedotin exposure. The trial cohort comprised approximately 55 patients with relapsed/refractory classical Hodgkin lymphoma whose best overall responses were complete response, partial response or progressive disease. In the multi-cohort phase II CheckMate 205 trial, trial patients received single-agent nivolumab. An independent review committee assessed best overall response by applying the 2007 International Working Group response criteria. PBMCs from the trial were collected at three points: immediately before nivolumab initiation (C1D1), and during therapy at cycle 2 day 1 and cycle 4 day 1. Peripheral blood was collected in 8 mL Vacutainer Cell Preparation Tubes, from which PBMCs were isolated by centrifugation and then cryopreserved.

Sequences were derived from peripheral blood mononuclear cells (PBMCs), sampled before the second cycle of nivolumab. This receptor was taken from a human donor with classical Hodgkin lymphoma.

CDR3 reads: CASSLDRDGYTF. The nucleotide sequence reads as follows: TGTGCCAGCAGCCTAGACAGGGATGGCTACACCTTC. The chain joins TRBV6-5 to TRBJ1-2; a stretch of 7 junction bases matches TRBD1. Taken from the germline V gene, the CDR1 and CDR2 loops are MNHEY and SVGAGI. V is cut back by 6 bases and J by 6 bases, with 4 bases in the junction unmatched. Measured from the cysteine to the phenylalanine, the CDR3 is 12 residues long. Just CDR3 DNA is preserved here, 36 bases in frame from base 1.